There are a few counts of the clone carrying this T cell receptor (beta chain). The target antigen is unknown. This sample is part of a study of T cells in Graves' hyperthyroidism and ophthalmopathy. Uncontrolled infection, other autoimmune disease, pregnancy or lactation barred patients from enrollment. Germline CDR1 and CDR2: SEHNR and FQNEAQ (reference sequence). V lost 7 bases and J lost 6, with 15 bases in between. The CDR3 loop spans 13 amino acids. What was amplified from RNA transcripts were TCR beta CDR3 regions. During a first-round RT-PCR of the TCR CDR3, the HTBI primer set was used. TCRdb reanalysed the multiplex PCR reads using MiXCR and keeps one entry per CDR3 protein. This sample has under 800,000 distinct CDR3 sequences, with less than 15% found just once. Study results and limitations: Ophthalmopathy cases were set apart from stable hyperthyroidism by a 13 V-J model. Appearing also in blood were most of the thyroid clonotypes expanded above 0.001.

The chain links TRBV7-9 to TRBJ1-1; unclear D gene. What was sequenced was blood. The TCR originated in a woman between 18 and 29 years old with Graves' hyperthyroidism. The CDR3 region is CASNGEVGSEAFF. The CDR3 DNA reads TGTGCCAGCAACGGGGAGGTCGGGTCTGAAGCTTTCTTT.